Each of the 22 T cell receptor beta chains below was sequenced from the same sample in a study of blood T cell repertoires in COVID-19. Assay: immunoSEQ multiplex PCR; the TCRdb copy retains only in-frame clones and omits some. The sample has 70,000 to 95,000 clones; 80% to 90% are singletons. Sequenced input: peripheral blood. The receptors come from a man aged 50 to 60 with COVID-19, enrolled during active disease.

The chain carries TRBV2 and TRBJ2-7; 8 bases are a match to TRBD1. This CDR3 spans 15 amino acids. CDR1 is SNHLY and CDR2 is FYNNEI in the germline V gene. V trimming: 6 bases; J trimming: 3 bases; junction bases outside the gene matches: 10. CDR3 nucleotides: TGTGCCAGCAGGGACACCGGGACAGGACACTACGAGCAGTACTTC. It encodes CASRDTGTGHYEQYF. Complete variable domain (other parts from reference TRBV2 and TRBJ2-7): EPEVTQTPSHQVTQMGQEVILRCVPISNHLYFYWYRQILGQKVEFLVSFYNNEISEKSEIFDDQFSVERPDGSNFTLKIRSTKLEDSAMYFCASRDTGTGHYEQYFGPGTRLTVT.

This chain joins TRBV4-1 and TRBJ1-1, with 7 bases that match TRBD1. There are 13 residues in the CDR3. The V and J ends lost 3 bases and 6 bases, in that order; junction bases with no gene match: 4. Germline CDR1 is MGHRA and CDR2 is YSYEKL. CDR3 DNA sequence: TGCGCCAGCAGCCAGACAGGGTCAGCTGAAGCTTTCTTT. This sequence encodes CASSQTGSAEAFF.

CDR3 sequence (DNA): TGTGCCAGCAGCTCGGGACATCAATACGAGCAGTACTTC. Residues: CASSSGHQYEQYF. The chain joins TRBV7-9 to TRBJ2-7; D perhaps matches TRBD1 (6 bases). V lost 4 bases and J lost 4, with 11 bases in between. There are 13 residues in the CDR3. Germline CDR1 reads SEHNR; CDR2 reads FQNEAQ (reference sequence).

The rearrangement joins TRBV7-8 to TRBJ2-7, with 7 nucleotides matching TRBD1. The J segment lost 3 bases and the V segment lost 5 bases, leaving 7 bases of the junction unmatched. From germline, CDR1 is SGHVS and CDR2 FQNEAQ. This CDR3 is 14 amino acids long. The CDR3 protein is CASSLTGSRYEQYF. CDR3 sequence (DNA): TGTGCCAGCAGCCTGACAGGGTCCCGCTACGAGCAGTACTTC.

Regarding this clone: A junction end diverges from the germline sequence, so it may reflect a read error. As DNA, the CDR3 is TGTGCTAGCAGCTTAGGGGGGCGCAGCACCGGGGAGCTGTTTTTT. Amino acid sequence: CASSLGGRSTGELFF. The chain recombines TRBV7-7 with TRBJ2-2; D possibly uses TRBD1 or TRBD2 (6 bases each). CDR1 SSHAT and CDR2 FNYEAQ come from the germline V gene (reference sequence). The CDR3 runs to 15 residues.

This clone was detected once. V and J are TRBV30 and TRBJ1-5; weak D call: TRBD1 (5 bases). Trimming stripped 2 bases from V and 11 bases from J, with 10 bases between. In germline, CDR1 is GTSNPN, CDR2 SVGIG (reference sequence). The CDR3 totals 11 residues. The CDR3 sequence is CAWSTEQAQHF. The CDR3 DNA follows: TGTGCCTGGAGTACGGAACAGGCCCAGCATTTT.

This clone was detected once. The chain links TRBV5-4 to TRBJ2-7; D is perhaps TRBD1 (6 bases). Germline loops: CDR1 SGHNT, CDR2 YYREEE (reference sequence). This CDR3 has 13 amino acids. The V end was cut by 3 bases, the J end by 5 bases, with 12 bases between. The CDR3 DNA sequence: TGTGCCAGCAGCTCAGGGGCCAAAAACGAGCAGTACTTC. This sequence encodes CASSSGAKNEQYF.

The chain carries TRBV3-1 (or the pseudogene TRBV3-2) and TRBJ1-1, with D perhaps matching TRBD1 (5 bases). Germline V lookup: CDR1 LGHDT, CDR2 YNNKEL (reference sequence). V shed 4 bases and J shed 6 bases, with 24 bases lying between them. The CDR3 extends over 17 amino acids. The CDR3 protein is CASSLGRDGGGFAEAFF. The CDR3 nucleotides read TGTGCCAGCAGCCTGGGGAGGGACGGTGGAGGTTTCGCTGAAGCTTTCTTT.

This chain connects TRBV2 to TRBJ1-2; D is undetermined. This CDR3 is 15 amino acids long. Germline values: CDR1 SNHLY, CDR2 FYNNEI. The germline V and J ends were trimmed by 6 bases and 7 bases, with 21 bases remaining between them. The CDR3 DNA follows: TGTGCCAGCAGCCCCTGGACTGAAAGTCCGGGTGGCTACACCTTC. It codes for CASSPWTESPGGYTF.

This clone was found once. CDR3 amino acids: CASSPEGGKLFF. The CDR3 region has the DNA TGTGCCAGCAGTCCCGAAGGGGGAAAACTGTTTTTT. The chain combines TRBV28 with TRBJ1-4; D may be TRBD1 (6 bases). The CDR3 extends over 12 amino acids. CDR1 is MDHEN and CDR2 is SYDVKM in the germline V gene. Between the trimmed V and J ends, which lost 5 bases and 10 bases, there was a span of 11 bases.

The chain joins TRBV9 to TRBJ1-2; D unclear. Germline V gene data show CDR1 as SGDLS and CDR2 as YYNGEE. The CDR3 extends over 15 amino acids. Deletions cut 0 bases from V and 0 bases from J, with 9 bases between. In DNA, the CDR3 is TGTGCCAGCAGCGTAGGGGCAGAAGCTAACTATGGCTACACCTTC. This encodes CASSVGAEANYGYTF.

The chain joins TRBV7-9 to TRBJ1-2, with 7 bases fitting TRBD1. Germline CDR1 SEHNR, CDR2 FQNEAQ (reference sequence). The V segment lost 1 base and the J segment 3 bases; nucleotides outside the gene matches: 8. This CDR3 contains 16 residues. Here the CDR3 reads CASSLEYRGIYYGYTF. In DNA form, the CDR3 reads TGTGCCAGCAGCTTAGAGTACAGGGGTATATACTATGGCTACACCTTC.

This clone has only a few counts. The chain uses TRBV18 and TRBJ1-5; tentatively, D is TRBD1 (5 bases). From germline, CDR1 is KGHSH and CDR2 LQKENI. Trimming stripped 2 bases from V and 4 bases from J, with 9 bases between. The CDR3 is 14 amino acids. The CDR3 loop is CASSPNDRNQPQHF. DNA of the CDR3: TGTGCCAGCTCACCAAATGACAGAAATCAGCCCCAGCATTTT.

Concerning this clone: This specimen includes other DNA sequences encoding the same CDR3. J is TRBJ2-2 and V is TRBV18, with D possibly TRBD1 on 5 matching bases. Germline V gene sequence: CDR1 KGHSH, CDR2 LQKENI. The CDR3 loop spans 14 amino acids. Trimming removed 6 bases at V and 1 base at J, with 9 bases between. The CDR3 protein is CASSPGQNTGELFF. The CDR3 region has the DNA TGTGCCAGCTCTCCCGGACAGAACACCGGGGAGCTGTTTTTT.

The genes are TRBV4-3 and TRBJ2-1; D may be TRBD2 (6 bases). V was pared by 4 bases and J by 0 bases, with 10 bases between. This CDR3 has 15 amino acids. CDR1 and CDR2 (germline): LGHNA, YSLEER. CDR3 DNA sequence: TGCGCCAGCAGCCGGGGCGGGGACTCCTACAATGAGCAGTTCTTC. Its protein is CASSRGGDSYNEQFF.

This clone was seen only a few times. The V and J genes are TRBV6-5 and TRBJ1-6; D uncertain. V lost 5 bases and J lost 10, with 15 bases in between. This CDR3 contains 14 residues. Germline CDR1 MNHEY, CDR2 SVGAGI. DNA for the CDR3: TGTGCCAGCAGTCTCAGGAGGGTAGTGTCACCCCTCCACTTT. Protein product: CASSLRRVVSPLHF.

The chain is built from TRBV18 and TRBJ1-5; D is unclear. Trimming removed 2 bases from V and 0 bases from J, with 8 bases in between. CDR3 size: 15 residues. Germline assignment: CDR1 KGHSH and CDR2 LQKENI. The DNA of the CDR3 is TGTGCCAGCTCACCATCGGAGGGTAGCAATCAGCCCCAGCATTTT. Protein sequence: CASSPSEGSNQPQHF.

The chain uses TRBV21-1 and TRBJ1-2; TRBD1 is the table's D call and was not checked against the DNA. TRBV21-1 is reported as a pseudogene. The CDR3 has 14 amino acids. The CDR3 here is CASTSQGRLYGYTF. CDR3 DNA: TGTGCCAGCACCTCCCAGGGCCGCCTCTATGGCTACACCTTC.

Here the CDR3 DNA reads TGCAGCGTCGTACCCGGGACAGGGTTCTACGAGCAGTACTTC. Translation gives CSVVPGTGFYEQYF. This chain joins TRBV29-1 and TRBJ2-7; 9 bases match TRBD1. Per germline, CDR1 SQVTM and CDR2 ANQGSEA. The V and J ends lost 6 bases and 3 bases, in that order; junction bases with no gene match: 9. The CDR3 extends over 14 amino acids.

The V and J genes are TRBV24-1 and TRBJ1-2; D may be TRBD1 (5 bases). Trimming removed 4 bases at V and 6 bases at J, with 8 bases between. Germline-derived CDR1 and CDR2 are KGHDR and SFDVKD. The CDR3 length is 12 residues. CDR3 sequence (DNA): TGTGCCACCAGTGAGCAGGGCGATGGCTACACCTTC. Protein: CATSEQGDGYTF.

CDR3 residues: CASSRRSTRSNQPQHF. CDR3 nucleotides: TGTGCCAGCAGCCGACGTTCGACTCGGAGCAATCAGCCCCAGCATTTT. The chain is built from TRBV6-6 and TRBJ1-5; D remains unclear. The CDR3 is 16 amino acids. CDR1 and CDR2 from the germline V gene are MNHNY and SVGAGI (reference sequence). V dropped 6 bases and J dropped 1 base, with 16 bases sitting between them.

This clone was seen just once. V and J are TRBV10-3 and TRBJ1-6; 10 positions agree with TRBD1. V trimming: 0 bases; J trimming: 10 bases; junction bases outside the gene matches: 6. Germline CDR1 is ENHRY and CDR2 is SYGVKD. This CDR3 is 16 amino acids long. The CDR3 region has the DNA TGTGCCATCAGTGAGTCGAGCGACAGGGGGCAGTCACCCCTCCACTTT. It specifies CAISESSDRGQSPLHF.